The rows below give T cell receptor beta chains drawn from one sample of a study of T-cell reconstitution after alpha-beta-depleted transplantation in children. Each CDR3 protein is one row after TCRdb ran MiXCR on the PCR reads. The table records approximately 650,000 distinct CDR3 sequences, less than 15% of them present only once. The sequenced sample was PBMCs, obtained before TCRalphabeta/CD19-depleted stem cell transplant. The receptors stem from a girl aged 2-9 years with congenital amegakaryocytic thrombocytopenia, due to receive a stem cell transplant. Both conserved end residues are part of each CDR3. The D gene is left open where the match is weak. For some rows the clone size is stated as once, few or many, or as a class when expanded; others skip it.

NA	12	TRBJ1-1	TRBV12-3/TRBV12-4	few	CASSFGASEAFF	TGTGCCAGCAGTTTTGGGGCCTCCGAAGCTTTCTTT
NA	12	TRBJ2-3	TRBV4-1	few	CASARGGGTQYF	TGCGCCAGCGCCCGGGGAGGTGGAACGCAGTATTTT
NA	14	TRBJ1-2	TRBV20-1	many	CSAPPGGVGYGYTF	TGCAGTGCCCCCCCGGGGGGGGTTGGGTATGGCTACACCTTC
TRBD1	15	TRBJ2-7	TRBV18	NA	CASSPGQAEAYEQYF	TGTGCCAGCTCACCAGGACAGGCTGAGGCCTACGAGCAGTACTTC
NA	14	TRBJ2-3	TRBV12-3/TRBV12-4	few	CASSLIQGGDTQYF	TGTGCCAGCAGTTTGATACAGGGAGGGGATACGCAGTATTTT
NA	14	TRBJ2-7	TRBV5-5	NA	CASSERGIPYEQYF	TGTGCCAGCAGCGAACGCGGAATCCCCTACGAGCAGTACTTC
TRBD1	15	TRBJ2-7	TRBV5-5	many	CASSLTGGGSYEQYF	TGTGCCAGCAGCTTGACAGGGGGCGGTTCCTACGAGCAGTACTTC
NA	13	TRBJ2-1	TRBV29-1	few	CSLAQPNYNEQFF	TGCAGCCTCGCGCAACCGAACTACAATGAGCAGTTCTTC
TRBD2	15	TRBJ2-1	TRBV29-1	NA	CSVDASGRARNEQFF	TGCAGCGTTGATGCTAGCGGGAGGGCCCGCAATGAGCAGTTCTTC
TRBD1	14	TRBJ1-1	TRBV10-3	NA	CAISYDRGPTEAFF	TGTGCCATCAGTTATGACAGGGGGCCGACTGAAGCTTTCTTT
TRBD2	16	TRBJ2-1	TRBV12-3/TRBV12-4	NA	CASSPLAGDSYNEQFF	TGTGCCAGCAGCCCCCTGGCGGGGGACTCCTACAATGAGCAGTTCTTC
NA	14	TRBJ2-1	TRBV20-1	many	CSAKAADLINEQFF	TGCAGTGCTAAGGCTGCAGACTTAATAAATGAGCAGTTCTTC
NA	14	TRBJ1-2	TRBV5-1	many	CASSLAGVNYGYTF	TGCGCCAGCAGCTTGGCAGGGGTTAACTATGGCTACACCTTC
NA	17	TRBJ2-1	TRBV5-1	many	CASSLSYLAKTYNEQFF	TGCGCCAGCAGCCTCTCCTATCTAGCGAAGACGTACAATGAGCAGTTCTTC
NA	12	TRBJ2-7	TRBV12-3/TRBV12-4	many	CASSLHEYEQYF	TGTGCCAGCAGTTTACACGAATACGAGCAGTACTTC
NA	14	TRBJ2-7	TRBV5-1	few	CASSTRAGVDEQYF	TGCGCCAGCAGCACAAGGGCTGGGGTAGACGAGCAGTACTTC